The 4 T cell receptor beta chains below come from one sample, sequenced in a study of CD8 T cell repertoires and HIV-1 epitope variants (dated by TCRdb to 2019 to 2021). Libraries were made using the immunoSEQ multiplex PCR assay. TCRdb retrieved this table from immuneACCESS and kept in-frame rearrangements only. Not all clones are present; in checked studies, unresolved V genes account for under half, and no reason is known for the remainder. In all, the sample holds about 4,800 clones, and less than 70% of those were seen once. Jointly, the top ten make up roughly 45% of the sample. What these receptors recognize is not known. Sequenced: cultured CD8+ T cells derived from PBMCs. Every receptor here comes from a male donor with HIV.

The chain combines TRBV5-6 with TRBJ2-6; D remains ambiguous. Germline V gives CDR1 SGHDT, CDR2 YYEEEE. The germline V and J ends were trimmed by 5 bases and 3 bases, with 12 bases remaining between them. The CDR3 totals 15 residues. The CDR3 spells CASRLGISGANVLTF. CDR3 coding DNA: TGTGCCAGCAGACTTGGGATAAGTGGGGCCAACGTCCTGACTTTC.

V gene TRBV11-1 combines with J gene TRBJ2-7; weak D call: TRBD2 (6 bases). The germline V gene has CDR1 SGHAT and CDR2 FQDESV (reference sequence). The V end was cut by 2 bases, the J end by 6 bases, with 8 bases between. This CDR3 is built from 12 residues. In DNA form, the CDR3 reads TGTGCCAGCAGCTTACGAGCGGGCGAGCAGTACTTC. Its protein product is CASSLRAGEQYF.

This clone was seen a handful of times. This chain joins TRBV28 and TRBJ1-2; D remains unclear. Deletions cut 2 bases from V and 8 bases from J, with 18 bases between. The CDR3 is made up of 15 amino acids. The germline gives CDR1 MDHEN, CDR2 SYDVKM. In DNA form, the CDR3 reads TGTGCCAGCAGTTTAGAAGGGTACCCACTTTGGGGCTACACCTTC. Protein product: CASSLEGYPLWGYTF.

The CDR3 region has the DNA TGTGCCAGTACCGCCCGGCGGAGGCTGGCCGGGACTGCTGATCAGCCCCAGCATTTT. Translating gives CASTARRRLAGTADQPQHF. This chain uses TRBV5-4 with TRBJ1-5; possibly TRBD1 for D (5 bases). V was pared by 8 bases and J by 5 bases, with 32 bases between. This CDR3 comprises 19 residues. From germline, CDR1 is SGHNT and CDR2 YYREEE (reference sequence).